This TCR beta chain was captured in a study of cytomegalovirus exposure and HLA in healthy donors. Study-level findings and limits: In an earlier analysis, about 87% or about 30%: the productive usage of most TCR beta V segments. A later analysis showed HLA-associated TCR beta chains outstripping equally common others in clonal expansion.

J lost 2 bases, V lost 2 bases, and 6 bases had no gene match. The CDR3 contains 17 residues. Germline V gives CDR1 LGHNT, CDR2 FRNRAP. Comment on this clone: Its specificity is not known.

60 Vbeta and 13 Jbeta primers were used in PCR. Here immunoSEQ multiplex PCR was the method, and the copy in TCRdb shows in-frame clones only, minus some. The repertoire shows 150,000 to 200,000 clones; the top ten hold roughly 2%. This chain links TRBV12-5 with TRBJ2-6; 7 bases fit TRBD1. The sequence derives from a man younger than 45 in good health and CMV-seronegative. Sequencing was performed on PBMCs. This chain's CDR3 is CASGLPRQGTGANVLTF. The CDR3, as DNA: TGTGCTAGTGGTTTGCCAAGACAGGGAACTGGGGCCAACGTCCTGACTTTC. The variable domain in full, completed from reference TRBV12-5 and TRBJ2-6, reads DARVTQTPRHKVTEMGQEVTMRCQPILGHNTVFWYRQTMMQGLELLAYFRNRAPLDDSGMPKDRFSAEMPDATLATLKIQPSEPRDSAVYFCASGLPRQGTGANVLTFGAGSRLTVL.